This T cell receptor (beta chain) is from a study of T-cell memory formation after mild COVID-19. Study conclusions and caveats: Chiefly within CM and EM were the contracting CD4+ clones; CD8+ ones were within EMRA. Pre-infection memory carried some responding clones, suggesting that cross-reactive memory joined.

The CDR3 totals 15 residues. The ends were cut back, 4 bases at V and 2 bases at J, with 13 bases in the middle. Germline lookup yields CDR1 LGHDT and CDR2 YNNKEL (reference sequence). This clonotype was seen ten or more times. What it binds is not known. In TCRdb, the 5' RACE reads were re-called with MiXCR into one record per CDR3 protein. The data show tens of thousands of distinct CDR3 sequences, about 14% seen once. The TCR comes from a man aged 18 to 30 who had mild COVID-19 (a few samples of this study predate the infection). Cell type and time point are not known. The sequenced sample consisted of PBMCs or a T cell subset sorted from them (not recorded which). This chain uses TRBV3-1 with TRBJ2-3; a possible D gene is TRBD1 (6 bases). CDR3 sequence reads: CASSLRTDNTDTQYF. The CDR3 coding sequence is TGTGCCAGCAGCCTTCGGACAGACAACACAGATACGCAGTATTTT.